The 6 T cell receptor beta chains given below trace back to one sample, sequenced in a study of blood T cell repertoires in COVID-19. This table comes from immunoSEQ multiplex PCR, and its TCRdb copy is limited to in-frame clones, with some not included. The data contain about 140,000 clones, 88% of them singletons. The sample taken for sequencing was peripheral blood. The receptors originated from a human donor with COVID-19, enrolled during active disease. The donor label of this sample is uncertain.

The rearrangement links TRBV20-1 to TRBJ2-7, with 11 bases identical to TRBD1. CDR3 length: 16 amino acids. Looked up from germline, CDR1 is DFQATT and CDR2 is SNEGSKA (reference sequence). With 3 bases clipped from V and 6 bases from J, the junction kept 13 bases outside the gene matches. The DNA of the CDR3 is TGCAGTGCTAGTTATGTTGGGACAGGGGGAGCGGTCGAGCAGTACTTC. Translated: CSASYVGTGGAVEQYF.

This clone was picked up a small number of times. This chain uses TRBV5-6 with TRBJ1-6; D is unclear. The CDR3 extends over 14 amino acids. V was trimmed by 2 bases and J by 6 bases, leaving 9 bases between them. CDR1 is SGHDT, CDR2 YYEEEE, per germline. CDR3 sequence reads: CASSLAQFNSPLHF. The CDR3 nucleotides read TGTGCCAGCAGCTTAGCACAGTTTAATTCACCCCTCCACTTT.

This CDR3 is CATSDSGSLETQYF. Written as DNA, the CDR3 is TGTGCCACCAGTGATAGCGGGAGCTTGGAGACCCAGTACTTC. This rearrangement joins TRBV24-1 to TRBJ2-5, with 8 positions matching TRBD2. The length of the CDR3 is 14 residues. The J segment lost 5 bases and the V segment lost 3 bases, leaving 4 bases of the junction unmatched. CDR1 KGHDR and CDR2 SFDVKD come from the germline V gene.

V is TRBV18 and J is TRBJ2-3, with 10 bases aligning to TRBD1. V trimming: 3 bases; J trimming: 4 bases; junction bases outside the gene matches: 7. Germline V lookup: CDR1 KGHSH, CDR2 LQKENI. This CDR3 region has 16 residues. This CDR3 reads CASSPNRDRGADTQYF. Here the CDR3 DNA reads TGTGCCAGCTCACCTAACCGGGACAGGGGTGCAGATACGCAGTATTTT.

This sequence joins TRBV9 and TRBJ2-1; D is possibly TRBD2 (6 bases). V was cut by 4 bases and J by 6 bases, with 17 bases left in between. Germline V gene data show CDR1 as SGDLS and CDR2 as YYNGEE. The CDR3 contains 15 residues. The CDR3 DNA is TGTGCCAGCAGCTCAAGACTAGAAGGTGGCAATGAGCAGTTCTTC. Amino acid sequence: CASSSRLEGGNEQFF.

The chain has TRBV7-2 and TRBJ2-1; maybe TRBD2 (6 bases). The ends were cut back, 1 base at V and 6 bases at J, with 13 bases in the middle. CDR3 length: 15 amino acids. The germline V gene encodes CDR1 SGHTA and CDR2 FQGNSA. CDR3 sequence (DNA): TGTGCCAGCAGCTTAGAGTCGTTAGCGGCCAATGAGCAGTTCTTC. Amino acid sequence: CASSLESLAANEQFF.